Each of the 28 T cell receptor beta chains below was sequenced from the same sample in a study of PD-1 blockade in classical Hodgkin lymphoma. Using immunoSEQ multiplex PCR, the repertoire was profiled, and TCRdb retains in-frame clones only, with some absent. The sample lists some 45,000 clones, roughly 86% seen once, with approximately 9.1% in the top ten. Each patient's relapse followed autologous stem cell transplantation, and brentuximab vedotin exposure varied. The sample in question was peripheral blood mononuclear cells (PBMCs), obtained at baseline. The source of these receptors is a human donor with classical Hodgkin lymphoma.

The CDR3: CASSPFQGDTGELFF. CDR3 DNA sequence: TGTGCCAGCAGCCCTTTTCAGGGGGACACCGGGGAGCTGTTTTTT. V usage is TRBV7-9 and J usage is TRBJ2-2; 7 bases match TRBD1. CDR1 and CDR2 from the germline V gene are SEHNR and FQNEAQ (reference sequence). Trimming took 5 bases from V and 3 from J; bases not matched to a gene: 6. This CDR3 comprises 15 residues.

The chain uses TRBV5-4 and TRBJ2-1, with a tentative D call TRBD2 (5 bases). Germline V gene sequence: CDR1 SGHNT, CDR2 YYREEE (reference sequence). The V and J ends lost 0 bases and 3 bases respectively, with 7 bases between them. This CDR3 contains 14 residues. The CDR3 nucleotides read TGTGCCAGCAGCTTGGACGGACTCTACAATGAGCAGTTCTTC. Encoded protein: CASSLDGLYNEQFF. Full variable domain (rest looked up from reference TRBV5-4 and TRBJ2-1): ETGVTQSPTHLIKTRGQQVTLRCSSQSGHNTVSWYQQALGQGPQFIFQYYREEENGRGNFPPRFSGLQFPNYSSELNVNALELDDSALYLCASSLDGLYNEQFFGPGTRLTVL.

In DNA, the CDR3 is TGCGCCAGCAGCGAAAACGTCGGGGACTATGGCTACACCTTC. It specifies CASSENVGDYGYTF. The V call is TRBV5-1, the J call TRBJ1-2; D remains ambiguous. Per the germline V gene, CDR1 is SGHRS and CDR2 is YFSETQ. Trimming left V 4 bases short and J 3 bases short, with 13 bases between. The CDR3 has 14 amino acids. The full variable domain, completed using reference TRBV5-1 and TRBJ1-2, is KAGVTQTPRYLIKTRGQQVTLSCSPISGHRSVSWYQQTPGQGLQFLFEYFSETQRNKGNFPGRFSGRQFSNSRSEMNVSTLELGDSALYLCASSENVGDYGYTFGSGTRLTVV.

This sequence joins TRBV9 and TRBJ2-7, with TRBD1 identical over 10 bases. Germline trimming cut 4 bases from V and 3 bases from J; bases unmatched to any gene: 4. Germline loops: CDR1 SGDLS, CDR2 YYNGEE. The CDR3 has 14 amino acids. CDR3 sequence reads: CASSPRDRGYEQYF. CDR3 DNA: TGTGCCAGCAGCCCGAGGGACAGGGGCTACGAGCAGTACTTC.

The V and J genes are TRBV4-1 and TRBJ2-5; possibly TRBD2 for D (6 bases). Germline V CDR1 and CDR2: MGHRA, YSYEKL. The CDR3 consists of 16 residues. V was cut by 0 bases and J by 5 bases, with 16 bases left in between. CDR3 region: CASSQDLAGLVETQYF. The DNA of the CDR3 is TGCGCCAGCAGCCAAGATTTGGCGGGATTGGTGGAGACCCAGTACTTC.

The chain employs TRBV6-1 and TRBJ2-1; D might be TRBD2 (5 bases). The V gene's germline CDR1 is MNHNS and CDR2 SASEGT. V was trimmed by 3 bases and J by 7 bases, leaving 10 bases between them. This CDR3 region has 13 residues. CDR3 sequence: CASSEGSQNEQFF. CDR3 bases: TGTGCCAGCAGTGAGGGGAGTCAAAATGAGCAGTTCTTC.

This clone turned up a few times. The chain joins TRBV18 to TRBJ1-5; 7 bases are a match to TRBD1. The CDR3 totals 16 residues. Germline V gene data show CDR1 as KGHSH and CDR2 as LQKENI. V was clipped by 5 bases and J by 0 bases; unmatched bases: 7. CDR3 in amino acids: CASSSRDRYSNQPQHF. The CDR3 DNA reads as TGTGCCAGCTCATCCCGGGACAGATATAGCAATCAGCCCCAGCATTTT.

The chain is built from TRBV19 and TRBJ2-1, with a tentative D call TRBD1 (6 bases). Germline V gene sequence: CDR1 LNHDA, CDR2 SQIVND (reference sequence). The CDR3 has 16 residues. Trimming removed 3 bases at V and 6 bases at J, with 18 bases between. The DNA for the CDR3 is TGTGCCAGTAGTATGATCCAGGGGCGACGCTCCAATGAGCAGTTCTTC. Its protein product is CASSMIQGRRSNEQFF.

This CDR3 is CASSQDLRGSTDTQYF. In DNA form, the CDR3 reads TGCGCCAGCAGCCAAGATCTTAGGGGGAGCACAGATACGCAGTATTTT. This chain uses TRBV4-1 with TRBJ2-3; D perhaps matches TRBD1 (6 bases). CDR3 length: 16 amino acids. Germline CDR1 is MGHRA and CDR2 is YSYEKL. The V end was cut by 0 bases, the J end by 0 bases, with 10 bases between.

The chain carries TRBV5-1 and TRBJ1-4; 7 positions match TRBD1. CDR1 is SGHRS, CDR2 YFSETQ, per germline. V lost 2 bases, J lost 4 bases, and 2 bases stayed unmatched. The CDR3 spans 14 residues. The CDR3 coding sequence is TGCGCCAGCAGCTTAAGACAGGGTAATGAAAAACTGTTTTTT. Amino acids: CASSLRQGNEKLFF.

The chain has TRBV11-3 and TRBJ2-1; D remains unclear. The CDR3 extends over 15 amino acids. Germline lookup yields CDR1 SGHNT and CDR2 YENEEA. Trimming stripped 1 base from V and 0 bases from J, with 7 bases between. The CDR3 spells CASSLGGVSYNEQFF. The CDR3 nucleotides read TGTGCCAGCAGCTTAGGTGGGGTCTCCTACAATGAGCAGTTCTTC. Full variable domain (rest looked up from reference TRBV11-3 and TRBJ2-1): EAGVVQSPRYKIIEKKQPVAFWCNPISGHNTLYWYLQNLGQGPELLIRYENEEAVDDSQLPKDRFSAERLKGVDSTLKIQPAELGDSAVYLCASSLGGVSYNEQFFGPGTRLTVL.

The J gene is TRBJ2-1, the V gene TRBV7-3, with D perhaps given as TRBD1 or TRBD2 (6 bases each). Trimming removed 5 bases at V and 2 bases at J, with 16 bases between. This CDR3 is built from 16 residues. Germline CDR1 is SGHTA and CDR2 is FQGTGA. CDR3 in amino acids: CASSQVGGGAYNEQFF. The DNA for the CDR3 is TGTGCCAGCAGCCAAGTTGGGGGCGGGGCCTACAATGAGCAGTTCTTC.

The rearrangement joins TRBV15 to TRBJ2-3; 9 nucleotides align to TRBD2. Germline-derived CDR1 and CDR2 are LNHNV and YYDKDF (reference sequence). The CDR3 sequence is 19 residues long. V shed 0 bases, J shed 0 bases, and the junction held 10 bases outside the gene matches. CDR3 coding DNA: TGTGCCACCAGCAGAGATCTTTTGCTAGCGGGGACTAGCACAGATACGCAGTATTTT. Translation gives CATSRDLLLAGTSTDTQYF.

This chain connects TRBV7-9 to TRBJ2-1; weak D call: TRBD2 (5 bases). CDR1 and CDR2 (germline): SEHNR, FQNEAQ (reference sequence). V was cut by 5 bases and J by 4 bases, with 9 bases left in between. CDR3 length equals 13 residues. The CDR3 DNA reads TGTGCCAGCAGCCGACCGGGATACAATGAGCAGTTCTTC. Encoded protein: CASSRPGYNEQFF.

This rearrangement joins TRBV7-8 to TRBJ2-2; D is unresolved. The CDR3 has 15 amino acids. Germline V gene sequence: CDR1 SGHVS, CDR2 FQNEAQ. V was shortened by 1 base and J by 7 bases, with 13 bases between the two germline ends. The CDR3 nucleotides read TGTGCCAGCAGCTTAGTCCCTACTAAGAGCGGGGAGCTGTTTTTT. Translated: CASSLVPTKSGELFF.

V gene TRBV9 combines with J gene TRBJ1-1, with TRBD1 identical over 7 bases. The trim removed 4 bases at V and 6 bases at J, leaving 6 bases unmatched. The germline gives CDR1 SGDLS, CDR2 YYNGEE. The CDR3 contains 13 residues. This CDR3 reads CASSKLTGSEAFF. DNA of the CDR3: TGTGCCAGCAGCAAACTGACAGGGTCTGAAGCTTTCTTT.

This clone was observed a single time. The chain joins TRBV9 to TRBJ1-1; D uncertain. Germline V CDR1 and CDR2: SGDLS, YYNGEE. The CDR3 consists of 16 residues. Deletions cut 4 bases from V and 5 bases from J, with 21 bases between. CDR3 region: CASSPHIVGPMTEAFF. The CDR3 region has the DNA TGTGCCAGCAGCCCTCATATTGTCGGGCCGATGACTGAAGCTTTCTTT.

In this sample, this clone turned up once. The CDR3 DNA reads TGTGCCAGCAGTGAGACCTTCCAGTACTTC. Protein: CASSETFQYF. V is TRBV2 and J is TRBJ2-7, with D uncertain. The CDR3 consists of 10 residues. Trimming removed 3 bases at V and 10 bases at J, with 7 bases between. Per germline, CDR1 SNHLY and CDR2 FYNNEI.

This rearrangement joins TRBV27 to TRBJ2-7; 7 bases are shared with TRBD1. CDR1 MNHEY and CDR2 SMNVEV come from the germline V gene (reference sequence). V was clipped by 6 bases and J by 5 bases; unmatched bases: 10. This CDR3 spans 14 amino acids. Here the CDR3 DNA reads TGTGCCAGCAGCCCGGGACAGCGGAGCAACGAGCAGTACTTC. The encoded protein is CASSPGQRSNEQYF.

The CDR3 is CASSTRTGVHETQYF. The CDR3 DNA sequence: TGTGCCAGCAGTACACGGACAGGAGTACACGAGACCCAGTACTTC. J is TRBJ2-5 and V is TRBV27, with 7 bases lining up with TRBD1. The CDR3 contains 15 residues. The germline CDR1 and CDR2 sequences are MNHEY and SMNVEV (reference sequence). V was pared by 5 bases and J by 5 bases, with 11 bases of the junction left unmatched.

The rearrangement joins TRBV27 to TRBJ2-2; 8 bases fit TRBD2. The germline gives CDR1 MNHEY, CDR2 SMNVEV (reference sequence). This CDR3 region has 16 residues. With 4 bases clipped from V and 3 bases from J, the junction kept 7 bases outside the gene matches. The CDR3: CASSYLREGHTGELFF. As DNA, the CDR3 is TGTGCCAGCAGTTATCTACGGGAGGGCCACACCGGGGAGCTGTTTTTT.

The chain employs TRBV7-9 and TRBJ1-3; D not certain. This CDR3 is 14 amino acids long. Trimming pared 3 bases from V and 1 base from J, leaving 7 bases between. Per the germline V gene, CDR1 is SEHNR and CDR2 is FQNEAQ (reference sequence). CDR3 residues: CASSFGESGNTIYF. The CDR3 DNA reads TGTGCCAGCAGCTTCGGGGAGTCTGGAAACACCATATATTTT. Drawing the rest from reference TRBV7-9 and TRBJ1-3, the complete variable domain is DTGVSQNPRHKITKRGQNVTFRCDPISEHNRLYWYRQTLGQGPEFLTYFQNEAQLEKSRLLSDRFSAERPKGSFSTLEIQRTEQGDSAMYLCASSFGESGNTIYFGEGSWLTVV.

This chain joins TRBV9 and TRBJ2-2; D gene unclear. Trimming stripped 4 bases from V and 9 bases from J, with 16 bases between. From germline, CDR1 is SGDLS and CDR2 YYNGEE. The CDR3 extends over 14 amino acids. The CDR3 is CASSLSDGHRELFF. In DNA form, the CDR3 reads TGTGCCAGCAGCCTCTCGGACGGCCACCGGGAGCTGTTTTTT.

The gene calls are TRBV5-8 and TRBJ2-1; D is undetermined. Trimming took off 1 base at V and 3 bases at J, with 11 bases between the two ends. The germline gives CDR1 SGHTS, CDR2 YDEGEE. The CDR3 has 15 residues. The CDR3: CASSLTRRGYNEQFF. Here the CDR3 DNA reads TGTGCCAGCAGCTTGACCAGGCGAGGCTACAATGAGCAGTTCTTC.

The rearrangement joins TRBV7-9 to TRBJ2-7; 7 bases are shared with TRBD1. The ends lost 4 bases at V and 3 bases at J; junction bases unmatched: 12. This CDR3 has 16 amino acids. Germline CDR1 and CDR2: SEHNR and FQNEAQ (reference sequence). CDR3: CASSSVPRDRNYEQYF. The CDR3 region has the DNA TGTGCCAGCAGCTCAGTACCCCGGGACAGAAACTACGAGCAGTACTTC.

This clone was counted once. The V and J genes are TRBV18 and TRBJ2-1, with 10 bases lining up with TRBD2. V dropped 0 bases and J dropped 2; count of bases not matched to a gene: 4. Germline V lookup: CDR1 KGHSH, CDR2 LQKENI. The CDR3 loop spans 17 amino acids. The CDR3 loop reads CASSPPWTSGAYNEQFF. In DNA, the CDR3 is TGTGCCAGCTCACCACCGTGGACTAGCGGCGCCTACAATGAGCAGTTCTTC. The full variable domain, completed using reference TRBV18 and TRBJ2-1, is NAGVMQNPRHLVRRRGQEARLRCSPMKGHSHVYWYRQLPEEGLKFMVYLQKENIIDESGMPKERFSAEFPKEGPSILRIQQVVRGDSAAYFCASSPPWTSGAYNEQFFGPGTRLTVL.

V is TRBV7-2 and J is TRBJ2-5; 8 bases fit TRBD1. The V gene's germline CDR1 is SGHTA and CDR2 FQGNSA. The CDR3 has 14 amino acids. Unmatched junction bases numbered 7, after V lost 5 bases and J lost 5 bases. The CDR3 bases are TGTGCCAGCAGCCTCGACAGGGGATTGGAGACCCAGTACTTC. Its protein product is CASSLDRGLETQYF.

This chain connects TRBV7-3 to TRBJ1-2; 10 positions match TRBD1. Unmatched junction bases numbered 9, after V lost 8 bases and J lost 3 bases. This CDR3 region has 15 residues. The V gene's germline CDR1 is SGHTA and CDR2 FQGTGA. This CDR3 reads CASSQGQGIDYGYTF. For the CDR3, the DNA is TGTGCCAGCTCCCAGGGACAGGGGATCGACTATGGCTACACCTTC.